The 2 T cell receptor beta chains in this list originate from one sample, sequenced in a study of blood T cell repertoires in COVID-19 (TCRdb year 2020). Libraries were constructed by the immunoSEQ multiplex PCR assay. Imported from immuneACCESS, the table was reduced by TCRdb to in-frame sequences with V and J called. These copies leave out some clones; in studies compared against another copy, an unresolved V gene accounts for under half, and the cause of the remainder is not known. Within this sample are more than 95,000 clones, with approximately 91% of them counted one time only. Jointly, the top ten make up 5.1% of the sample. Sequencing was performed on peripheral blood. The source of these receptors is a human donor in a cohort sampled during active COVID-19.

This rearrangement joins TRBV4-1 to TRBJ1-1; the D gene is possibly TRBD1 (6 bases). The germline V gene encodes CDR1 MGHRA and CDR2 YSYEKL. CDR3 size: 12 residues. The V and J ends lost 4 bases and 11 bases respectively, with 14 bases between them. The DNA of the CDR3 is TGCGCCAGCAGCCCTCGAGGGACATCGGCTTTCTTT. It is translated as CASSPRGTSAFF.

CDR3 in DNA: TGTGCCAGCAGTTTTTGGGACAGGGAGGCAGATACGCAGTATTTT. Translation gives CASSFWDREADTQYF. The chain joins TRBV28 to TRBJ2-3; TRBD1 matches 9 bases. The CDR3 extends over 15 amino acids. V was pared by 3 bases and J by 4 bases, with 5 bases of the junction left unmatched. From germline, CDR1 is MDHEN and CDR2 SYDVKM.